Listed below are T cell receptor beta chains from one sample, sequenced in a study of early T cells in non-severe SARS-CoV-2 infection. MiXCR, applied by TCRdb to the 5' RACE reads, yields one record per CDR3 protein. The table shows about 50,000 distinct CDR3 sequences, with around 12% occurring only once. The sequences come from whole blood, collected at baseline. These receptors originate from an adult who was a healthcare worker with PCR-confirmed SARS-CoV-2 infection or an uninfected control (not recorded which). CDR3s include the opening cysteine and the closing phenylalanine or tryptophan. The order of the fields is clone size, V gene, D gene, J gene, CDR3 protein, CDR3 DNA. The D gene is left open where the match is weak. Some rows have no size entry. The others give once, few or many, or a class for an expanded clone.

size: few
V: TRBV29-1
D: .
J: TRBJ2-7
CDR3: CSVPGASSYEQYF
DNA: TGCAGCGTGCCCGGGGCTAGCTCCTACGAGCAGTACTTC

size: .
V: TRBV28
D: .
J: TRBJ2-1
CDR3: CASSLGTAREQFF
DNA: TGTGCCAGCAGTTTAGGGACTGCGCGCGAGCAGTTCTTC

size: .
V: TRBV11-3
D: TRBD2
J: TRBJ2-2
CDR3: CASRQRLALNTGELFF
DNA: TGTGCCAGCAGACAACGACTAGCTCTCAACACCGGGGAGCTGTTTTTT

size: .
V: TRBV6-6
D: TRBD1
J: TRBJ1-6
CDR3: CASNPGQGARGSGSPLHF
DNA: TGTGCCAGCAATCCGGGACAGGGGGCGAGAGGGAGTGGTTCACCCCTCCACTTT

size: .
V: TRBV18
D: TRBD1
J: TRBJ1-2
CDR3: CASSPSSGGDGYTF
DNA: TGTGCCAGCTCACCAAGTTCAGGGGGCGATGGCTACACCTTC

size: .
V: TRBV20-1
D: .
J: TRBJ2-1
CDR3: CSATPLGNEQFF
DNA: TGCAGTGCTACGCCCCTGGGGAATGAGCAGTTCTTC

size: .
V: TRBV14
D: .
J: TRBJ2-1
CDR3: CASSQIGRQGNEQFF
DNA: TGTGCCAGCAGCCAAATCGGACGGCAGGGTAATGAGCAGTTCTTC

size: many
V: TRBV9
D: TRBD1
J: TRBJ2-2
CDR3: CASSVDRGRGTGELFF
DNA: TGTGCCAGCAGCGTTGACAGGGGGAGAGGAACCGGGGAGCTGTTTTTT

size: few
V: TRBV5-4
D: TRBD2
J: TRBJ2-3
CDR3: CASSFLLAGGRLDTQYF
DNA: TGTGCCAGCAGTTTCCTCCTAGCGGGAGGGCGATTAGATACGCAGTATTTT

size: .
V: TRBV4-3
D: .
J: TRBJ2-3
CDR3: CASSQDPRPSTDTQNF
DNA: TGCGCCAGCAGCCAAGATCCCCGTCCCAGCACAGATACGCAGAATTTT

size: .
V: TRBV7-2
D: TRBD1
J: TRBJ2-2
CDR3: CASSRGQLFTGELFF
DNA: TGTGCCAGCAGCCGGGGACAGTTGTTCACCGGGGAGCTGTTTTTT

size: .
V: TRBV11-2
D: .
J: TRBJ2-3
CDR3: CASSLSRSTDTQYF
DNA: TGTGCCAGCAGCTTGAGCAGAAGCACAGATACGCAGTATTTT

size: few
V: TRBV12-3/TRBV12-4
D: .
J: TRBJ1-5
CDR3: CASSYTYVQPQHF
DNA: TGTGCCAGCAGTTACACGTACGTTCAGCCCCAGCATTTT

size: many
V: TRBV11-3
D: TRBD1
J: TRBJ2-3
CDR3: CASSFGTGGDTQYF
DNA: TGTGCCAGCAGCTTCGGGACAGGAGGAGATACGCAGTATTTT

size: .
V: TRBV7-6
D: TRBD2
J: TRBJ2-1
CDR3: CASSAGTSGANEQFF
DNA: TGTGCCAGCAGCGCCGGGACTAGCGGGGCCAATGAGCAGTTCTTC

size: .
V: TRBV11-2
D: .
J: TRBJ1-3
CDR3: CASSPSATSSSGNTIYF
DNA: TGTGCCAGCAGCCCAAGCGCCACTAGTAGCTCTGGAAACACCATATATTTT

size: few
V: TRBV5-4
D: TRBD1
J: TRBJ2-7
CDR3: CASSLAATGGKIDEQYF
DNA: TGTGCCAGCAGCTTGGCCGCTACAGGGGGAAAAATTGACGAGCAGTACTTC